Listed here are 10 T cell receptor beta chains from one sample, sequenced in a study of blood T cell repertoires in COVID-19 (dated by TCRdb to 2020 to 2021). The method behind the library was the immunoSEQ multiplex PCR assay. The immuneACCESS repertoire file appears here via TCRdb, limited to in-frame rearrangements. These files lack a portion of the clones; in checked studies, under half of the deficit traces to unresolved V genes, and the cause of the others is not known. The table for this sample lists approximately 290,000 clones; more than 85% of them were counted only once. Of the sample, around 0.84% falls within the top ten clones. The material sequenced was peripheral blood. The receptor source for this set is a young man with acute or convalescent COVID-19.

The gene calls are TRBV19 and TRBJ2-7; 12 nucleotides align to TRBD2. The germline V gene encodes CDR1 LNHDA and CDR2 SQIVND (reference sequence). After removal of 5 bases from V and 3 bases from J, the junction contained 8 bases not matched to a gene. The CDR3 is 16 amino acids. CDR3 sequence: CASSPTTSGRYYEQYF. As DNA, the CDR3 is TGTGCCAGTAGTCCAACGACTAGCGGGAGATACTACGAGCAGTACTTC.

The chain joins TRBV29-1 to TRBJ2-3; 10 bases align to TRBD2. Looked up from germline, CDR1 is SQVTM and CDR2 is ANQGSEA. Unmatched junction bases numbered 9, after V lost 6 bases and J lost 0 bases. This CDR3 spans 16 amino acids. The CDR3 loop is CSVAGGPGKSTDTQYF. For the CDR3, the DNA is TGCAGCGTAGCGGGGGGGCCCGGAAAGAGCACAGATACGCAGTATTTT.

J is TRBJ2-5 and V is TRBV5-1, with 10 bases aligning to TRBD2. The V segment lost 0 bases and the J segment 5 bases; nucleotides outside the gene matches: 7. In germline, CDR1 is SGHRS, CDR2 YFSETQ. The CDR3 runs 16 residues. The CDR3, as DNA: TGCGCCAGCAGCTTGGGGGTAGCGGGAGGAACGGAGACCCAGTACTTC. As protein: CASSLGVAGGTETQYF.

The chain has TRBV6-6 and TRBJ2-3, with 9 bases lining up with TRBD2. J gave up 4 bases and V 0 bases, and 2 bases lay outside the gene matches. This CDR3 is 15 amino acids long. Per the germline V gene, CDR1 is MNHNY and CDR2 is SVGAGI (reference sequence). CDR3: CASSYSIAGADTQYF. CDR3 bases: TGTGCCAGCAGTTACTCCATAGCGGGGGCAGATACGCAGTATTTT.

The chain links TRBV27 to TRBJ2-3; the D gene is possibly TRBD1 (5 bases). The CDR3 extends over 12 amino acids. CDR1 and CDR2 (germline): MNHEY, SMNVEV (reference sequence). With 7 bases removed from V and 5 bases from J, the gap between germline ends came to 10 bases. The CDR3 spells CASTRGGDTQYF. CDR3 DNA sequence: TGTGCCAGCACTAGGGGCGGAGATACGCAGTATTTT.

The chain is built from TRBV28 and TRBJ2-7, with D hard to call. With 2 bases removed from V and 4 bases from J, the gap between germline ends came to 6 bases. Germline loops: CDR1 MDHEN, CDR2 SYDVKM. The CDR3 extends over 12 amino acids. The CDR3 spells CASSLTRYEQYF. CDR3 coding DNA: TGTGCCAGCAGTTTAACGAGATACGAGCAGTACTTC.

This sequence joins TRBV6-5 and TRBJ2-5; D is possibly TRBD2 (6 bases). V lost 2 bases, J lost 5 bases, and 12 bases lay in between. This CDR3 contains 14 residues. Germline loops: CDR1 MNHEY, CDR2 SVGAGI. In nucleotides, the CDR3 is TGTGCCAGCAGTTACGCTAGCGTCCGGGAGACCCAGTACTTC. Encoded protein: CASSYASVRETQYF.

This clone was counted only a few times. The chain joins TRBV6-6 to TRBJ1-5, with D unresolved. Germline V lookup: CDR1 MNHNY, CDR2 SVGAGI (reference sequence). V lost 7 bases and J 2 bases, leaving 15 bases between the germline ends. The CDR3 is 15 amino acids. The CDR3 coding sequence is TGTGCCAGCACTCAACCCGGGGAGGGCAATCAGCCCCAGCATTTT. Its translation: CASTQPGEGNQPQHF.

The V and J genes are TRBV9 and TRBJ2-1; 9 bases align to TRBD1. CDR3 length: 16 residues. Losses at the gene ends were 0 bases for V and 7 bases for J; bases not matched to a gene: 8. Germline V gene lookup returns CDR1 SGDLS and CDR2 YYNGEE. This CDR3 reads CASSVDWTGVTNEQFF. CDR3 DNA: TGTGCCAGCAGCGTAGATTGGACAGGGGTTACGAATGAGCAGTTCTTC.

To note about this clone: Other nucleotide sequences from this sample produce the same CDR3. The chain joins TRBV15 to TRBJ1-3; 8 nucleotides align to TRBD1. This CDR3 is built from 18 residues. V lost 1 base, J lost 4 bases, and 12 bases stayed unmatched. The germline CDR1 and CDR2 sequences are LNHNV and YYDKDF (reference sequence). The CDR3 DNA follows: TGTGCCACCAGCAGAGCACGCAGGGGGCACTTTTCGGGAAACACCATATATTTT. This translates into CATSRARRGHFSGNTIYF.